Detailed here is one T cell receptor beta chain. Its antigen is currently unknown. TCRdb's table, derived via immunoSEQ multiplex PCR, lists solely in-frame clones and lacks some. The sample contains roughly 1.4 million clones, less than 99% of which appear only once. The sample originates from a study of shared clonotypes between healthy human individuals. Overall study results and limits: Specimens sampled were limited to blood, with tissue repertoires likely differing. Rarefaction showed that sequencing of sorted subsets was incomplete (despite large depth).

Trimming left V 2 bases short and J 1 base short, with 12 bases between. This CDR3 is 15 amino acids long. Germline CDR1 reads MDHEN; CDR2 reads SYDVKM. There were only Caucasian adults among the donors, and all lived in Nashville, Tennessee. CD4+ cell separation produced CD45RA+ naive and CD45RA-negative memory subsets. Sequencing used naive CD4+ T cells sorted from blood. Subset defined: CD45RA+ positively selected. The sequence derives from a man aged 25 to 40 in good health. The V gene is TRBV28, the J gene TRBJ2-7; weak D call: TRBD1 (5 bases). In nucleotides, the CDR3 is TGTGCCAGCAGTTTACTCGGCAGGGCGTCCTACGAGCAGTACTTC. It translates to CASSLLGRASYEQYF.